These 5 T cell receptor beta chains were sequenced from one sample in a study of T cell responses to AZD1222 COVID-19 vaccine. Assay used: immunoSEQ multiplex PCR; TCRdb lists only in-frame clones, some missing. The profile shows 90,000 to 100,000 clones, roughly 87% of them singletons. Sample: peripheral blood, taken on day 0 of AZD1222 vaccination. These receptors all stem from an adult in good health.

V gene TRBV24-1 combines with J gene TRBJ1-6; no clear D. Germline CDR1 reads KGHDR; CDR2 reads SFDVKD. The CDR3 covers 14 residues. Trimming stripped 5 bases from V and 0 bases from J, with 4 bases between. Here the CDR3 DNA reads TGTGCCACCAGTGGGAGCTCCTATAATTCACCCCTCCACTTT. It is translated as CATSGSSYNSPLHF.

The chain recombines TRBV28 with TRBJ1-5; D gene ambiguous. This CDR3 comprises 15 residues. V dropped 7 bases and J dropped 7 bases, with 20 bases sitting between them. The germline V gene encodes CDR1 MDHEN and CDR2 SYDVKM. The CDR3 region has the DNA TGTGCCAGCATCACCCGGGCCTCCTTAGGGCAGCCCCAGCATTTT. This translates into CASITRASLGQPQHF.

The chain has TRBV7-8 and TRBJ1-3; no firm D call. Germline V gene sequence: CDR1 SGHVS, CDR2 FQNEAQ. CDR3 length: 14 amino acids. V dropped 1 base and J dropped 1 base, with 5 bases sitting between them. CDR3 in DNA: TGTGCCAGCAGCTTAGGAGATTCTGGAAACACCATATATTTT. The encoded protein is CASSLGDSGNTIYF. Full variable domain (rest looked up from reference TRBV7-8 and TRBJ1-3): GAGVSQSPRYKVAKRGQDVALRCDPISGHVSLFWYQQALGQGPEFLTYFQNEAQLDKSGLPSDRFFAERPEGSVSTLKIQRTQQEDSAVYLCASSLGDSGNTIYFGEGSWLTVV.

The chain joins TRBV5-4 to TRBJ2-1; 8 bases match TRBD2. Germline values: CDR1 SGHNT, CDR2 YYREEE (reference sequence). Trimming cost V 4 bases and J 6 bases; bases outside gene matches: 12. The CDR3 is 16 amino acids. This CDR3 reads CASSAEPGLGPNEQFF. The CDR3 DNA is TGTGCCAGCAGCGCAGAACCGGGACTAGGTCCCAATGAGCAGTTCTTC.

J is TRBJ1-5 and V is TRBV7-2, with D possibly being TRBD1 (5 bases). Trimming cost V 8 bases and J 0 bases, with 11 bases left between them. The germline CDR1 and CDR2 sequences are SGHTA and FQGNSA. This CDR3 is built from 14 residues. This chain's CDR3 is CASGLGDSNQPQHF. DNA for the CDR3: TGTGCCAGCGGCCTAGGGGATAGCAATCAGCCCCAGCATTTT.